Below, 18 T cell receptor beta chains from the same sample are listed, as sequenced in a study of identical twins. TCRdb used MiXCR to reprocess the 5' RACE reads, holding one entry per CDR3 protein. The sample holds 210,000 or so distinct CDR3 sequences, approximately 15% seen once. These data are also associated with another study on T cells expressing NK-cell markers.

Source material: CD8+ T cells sorted from blood. These receptors were taken from a woman aged 18-30 years in good health.

This clonotype showed up just a few times. The V call is TRBV12-3 or TRBV12-4, the J call TRBJ1-3; D remains unclear. Trimming removed 7 bases at V and 8 bases at J, with 15 bases between. The CDR3 is made up of 13 amino acids. The CDR3 here is CASTPAGRDTIYF. CDR3 coding DNA: TGTGCCAGCACCCCGGCCGGTCGGGACACCATATATTTT.

This clonotype was found once. J is TRBJ1-5 and V is TRBV4-1, with 8 bases identical to TRBD1. The CDR3 is made up of 16 amino acids. Germline trimming cut 1 base from V and 3 bases from J; bases unmatched to any gene: 5. Germline values: CDR1 MGHRA, CDR2 YSYEKL. CDR3 loop: CASSQGAGGNNQPQHF. The CDR3 DNA reads as TGCGCCAGCAGCCAAGGGGCAGGGGGCAACAATCAGCCCCAGCATTTT.

The chain recombines TRBV30 with TRBJ2-1; D ambiguous. The CDR3 has 12 residues. Trimming took off 0 bases at V and 8 bases at J, with 8 bases between the two ends. Germline V gene lookup returns CDR1 GTSNPN and CDR2 SVGIG (reference sequence). CDR3 amino acids: CAWSVLADEQFF. CDR3 bases: TGTGCCTGGAGTGTTTTAGCCGATGAGCAGTTCTTC.

This chain joins TRBV7-8 and TRBJ2-1, with D perhaps TRBD1 (6 bases). The CDR3 contains 14 residues. The V end was cut by 10 bases, the J end by 2 bases, with 15 bases between. CDR1 and CDR2 from the germline V gene are SGHVS and FQNEAQ. The CDR3 DNA sequence: TGTGCCACCCTCAGGGGCGAGACCTACAATGAGCAGTTCTTC. It is translated as CATLRGETYNEQFF. Filled out from reference TRBV7-8 and TRBJ2-1, the complete variable domain reads GAGVSQSPRYKVAKRGQDVALRCDPISGHVSLFWYQQALGQGPEFLTYFQNEAQLDKSGLPSDRFFAERPEGSVSTLKIQRTQQEDSAVYLCATLRGETYNEQFFGPGTRLTVL.

There are a few counts of this clonotype. The chain couples TRBV12-3 or TRBV12-4 to TRBJ2-3; no firm D call. The CDR3 runs to 13 residues. Between the trimmed V and J ends, which lost 1 base and 5 bases, there was a span of 7 bases. CDR3 region: CASSLVLLDTQYF. CDR3 DNA sequence: TGTGCCAGCAGTTTAGTTCTTCTAGATACGCAGTATTTT.

This chain joins TRBV10-1 and TRBJ2-1; tentative D call: TRBD2 (5 bases). The CDR3 totals 12 residues. V was cut by 4 bases and J by 9 bases, with 10 bases left in between. From germline, CDR1 is WNHNN and CDR2 SYGVQD (reference sequence). The DNA of the CDR3 is TGCGCCAGCAGTGGAGCGGTGGGTGAGCAGTTCTTC. This gives the protein CASSGAVGEQFF.

The V gene is TRBV14, the J gene TRBJ2-2; possibly TRBD1 for D (6 bases). The germline gives CDR1 SGHDN, CDR2 FVKESK. Trimming took 4 bases from V and 1 from J, leaving 7 bases between them. The CDR3 consists of 14 residues. CDR3 loop: CASSPTGNTGELFF. In DNA, the CDR3 is TGTGCCAGCAGCCCGACAGGGAACACCGGGGAGCTGTTTTTT.

This clonotype was found a few times. The V and J genes are TRBV5-6 and TRBJ2-2, with no clear D. The CDR3 spans 18 residues. The V gene's germline CDR1 is SGHDT and CDR2 YYEEEE. The V end was cut by 2 bases, the J end by 2 bases, with 19 bases between. The CDR3 DNA sequence: TGTGCCAGCAGCTTTGGAACGACGGCAAATTTTAACACCGGGGAGCTGTTTTTT. Encoded protein: CASSFGTTANFNTGELFF.

CDR3 bases: TGTGCCAGCAGTGAACCTAACACCGGGGAGCTGTTTTTT. Protein product: CASSEPNTGELFF. This sequence joins TRBV25-1 and TRBJ2-2; no firm D call. V lost 2 bases, J lost 2 bases, and 3 bases lay in between. Germline CDR1 MGHDK, CDR2 SYGVNS. The CDR3 consists of 13 residues.

This chain uses TRBV4-2 with TRBJ2-7; D is ambiguous. Trimming cost V 0 bases and J 3 bases, with 9 bases left between them. Looked up from germline, CDR1 is LGHNA and CDR2 is YNFKEQ. The CDR3 has 14 residues. In DNA form, the CDR3 reads TGTGCCAGCAGCCAAGAAAACCTTGTCTACGAGCAGTACTTC. It translates to CASSQENLVYEQYF.

This clonotype was detected only a few times. The chain combines TRBV13 with TRBJ2-1, with TRBD2 matching 10 bases. This CDR3 is 14 amino acids long. Germline trimming cut 5 bases from V and 12 bases from J; bases unmatched to any gene: 10. CDR1 is PRHDT and CDR2 is FYEKMQ in the germline V gene (reference sequence). This chain's CDR3 is CASSGFLAGDRQFF. The CDR3 DNA reads TGTGCCAGCAGCGGGTTTCTAGCGGGGGATCGGCAGTTCTTC.

CDR3 protein: CASSSGNEQYF. CDR3 sequence (DNA): TGTGCCAGCAGCTCAGGTAACGAGCAGTACTTC. The genes are TRBV7-9 and TRBJ2-7; D is undetermined. This CDR3 has 11 amino acids. Germline V lookup: CDR1 SEHNR, CDR2 FQNEAQ (reference sequence). Trimming took 4 bases from V and 5 from J, leaving 6 bases between them.

The CDR3 DNA reads TGTGCCAGCAGCCAAGCGGACAGGGGTTCGTTTTGGACTGAAGCTTTCTTT. This gives the protein CASSQADRGSFWTEAFF. The chain carries TRBV3-1 and TRBJ1-1; 9 nucleotides line up with TRBD1. Germline V gives CDR1 LGHDT, CDR2 YNNKEL (reference sequence). The J segment lost 5 bases and the V segment lost 1 base, leaving 11 bases of the junction unmatched. The CDR3 has 17 amino acids.

This clonotype was counted between two and nine times. This rearrangement joins TRBV7-6 to TRBJ1-2; D is unresolved. From germline, CDR1 is SGHVS and CDR2 FNYEAQ. The V and J ends lost 2 bases and 2 bases respectively, with 6 bases between them. The CDR3 loop spans 13 amino acids. CDR3 in DNA: TGTGCCAGCAGCTTACAGGTCAACTATGGCTACACCTTC. Amino acids: CASSLQVNYGYTF.

This clonotype came up a few times. V is TRBV29-1 and J is TRBJ1-1, with unresolved D. V gave up 8 bases and J gave up 10 bases, with 17 bases separating them. The V gene's germline CDR1 is SQVTM and CDR2 ANQGSEA. This CDR3 spans 11 amino acids. The DNA for the CDR3 is TGCAGCATCACTGTTGGGGATCGAGCTTTCTTT. Encoded protein: CSITVGDRAFF.

This sequence joins TRBV2 and TRBJ2-3; the match to TRBD2 covers 7 bases. The CDR3 is 16 amino acids. Per the germline V gene, CDR1 is SNHLY and CDR2 is FYNNEI. With 5 bases clipped from V and 0 bases from J, the junction kept 8 bases outside the gene matches. CDR3 nucleotide sequence: TGTGCCAGCAGTCCCCCAGCGGGGTCTAGCACAGATACGCAGTATTTT. This codes for CASSPPAGSSTDTQYF.

This clonotype has a count of ten or more. This chain uses TRBV27 with TRBJ2-7; D perhaps matches TRBD2 (5 bases). Trimming shortened V by 2 bases and J by 3 bases, and 11 bases separated the two germline ends. The germline V gene has CDR1 MNHEY and CDR2 SMNVEV (reference sequence). The CDR3 runs 14 residues. The CDR3 loop reads CASSLGGRYYEQYF. The CDR3 region has the DNA TGTGCCAGCAGTTTAGGCGGGCGCTACTACGAGCAGTACTTC.

This clonotype has just a few counts. The chain recombines TRBV15 with TRBJ2-1; D is perhaps TRBD2 (6 bases). Trimming pared 5 bases from V and 8 bases from J, leaving 13 bases between. The germline V gene encodes CDR1 LNHNV and CDR2 YYDKDF (reference sequence). The CDR3 is made up of 13 amino acids. CDR3 in amino acids: CATSQTSGDEQFF. The CDR3, as DNA: TGTGCCACCAGCCAGACGTCGGGAGATGAGCAGTTCTTC.